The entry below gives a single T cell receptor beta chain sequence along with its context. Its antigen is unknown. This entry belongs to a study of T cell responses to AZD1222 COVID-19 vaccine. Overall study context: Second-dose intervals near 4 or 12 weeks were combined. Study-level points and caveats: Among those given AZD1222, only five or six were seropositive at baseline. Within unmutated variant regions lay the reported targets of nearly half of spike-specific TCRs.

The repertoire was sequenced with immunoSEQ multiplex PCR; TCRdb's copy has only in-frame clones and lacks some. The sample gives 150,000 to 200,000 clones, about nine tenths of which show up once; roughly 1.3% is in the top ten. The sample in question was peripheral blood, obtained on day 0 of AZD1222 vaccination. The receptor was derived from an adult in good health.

In DNA form, the CDR3 reads TGCGCCAGCAGCTTGGGGCAGAATACAGATACGCAGTATTTT. Amino acids: CASSLGQNTDTQYF. This chain uses TRBV5-1 with TRBJ2-3, with D unresolved. The CDR3 covers 14 residues. Germline V gives CDR1 SGHRS, CDR2 YFSETQ. V dropped 0 bases and J dropped 3 bases, with 8 bases sitting between them.